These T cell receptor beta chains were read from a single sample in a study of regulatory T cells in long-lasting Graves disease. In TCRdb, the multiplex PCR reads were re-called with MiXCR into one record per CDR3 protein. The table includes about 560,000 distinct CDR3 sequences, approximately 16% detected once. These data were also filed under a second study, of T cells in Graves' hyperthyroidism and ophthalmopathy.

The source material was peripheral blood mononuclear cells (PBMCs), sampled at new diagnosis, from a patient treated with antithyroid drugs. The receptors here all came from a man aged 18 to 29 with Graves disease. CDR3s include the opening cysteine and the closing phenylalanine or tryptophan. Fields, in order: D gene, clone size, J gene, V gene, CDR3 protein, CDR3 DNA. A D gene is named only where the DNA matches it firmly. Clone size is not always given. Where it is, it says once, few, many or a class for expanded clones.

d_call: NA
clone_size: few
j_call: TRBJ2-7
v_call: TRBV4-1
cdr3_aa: CASRLDRSPGAEQYF
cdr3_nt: TGCGCCAGCCGACTCGACAGATCTCCTGGTGCGGAGCAGTACTTC

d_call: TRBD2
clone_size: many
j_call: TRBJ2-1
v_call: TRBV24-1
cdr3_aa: CATSDSSGSNEQFF
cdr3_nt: TGTGCCACCAGTGATTCTAGCGGGAGCAATGAGCAGTTCTTC

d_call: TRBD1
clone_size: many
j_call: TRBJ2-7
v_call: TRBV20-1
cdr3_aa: CSAQPGQGPYEQYF
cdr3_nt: TGCAGTGCTCAGCCCGGACAGGGGCCCTACGAGCAGTACTTC

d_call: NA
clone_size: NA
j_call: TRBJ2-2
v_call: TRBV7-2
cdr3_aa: CASSQELELFF
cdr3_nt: TGTGCCAGCAGCCAGGAACTGGAGCTGTTTTTT

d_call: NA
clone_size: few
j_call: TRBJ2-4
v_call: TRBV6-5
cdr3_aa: CASSYNTGTSVGIAKNIQYF
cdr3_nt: TGTGCCAGCAGTTACAATACCGGGACATCCGTTGGAATAGCCAAAAACATTCAGTACTTC

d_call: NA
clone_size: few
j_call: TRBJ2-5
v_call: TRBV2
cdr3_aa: CASRDSWETQYF
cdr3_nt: TGTGCCAGCAGGGACAGTTGGGAGACCCAGTACTTC

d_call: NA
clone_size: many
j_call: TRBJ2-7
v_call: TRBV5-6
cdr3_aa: CASSLAGRGLPYEQYF
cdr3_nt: TGTGCCAGCAGCTTGGCCGGGCGGGGGCTACCCTACGAGCAGTACTTC

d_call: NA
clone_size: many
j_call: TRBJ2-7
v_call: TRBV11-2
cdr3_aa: CASSLSTGSSMDEQYF
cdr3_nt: TGTGCCAGCAGCTTATCCACTGGGAGCAGCATGGACGAGCAGTACTTC

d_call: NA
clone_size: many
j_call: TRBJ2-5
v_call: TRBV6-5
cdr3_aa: CASSYYFGDSETQYF
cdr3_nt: TGTGCCAGCAGTTACTACTTCGGGGACTCAGAGACCCAGTACTTC

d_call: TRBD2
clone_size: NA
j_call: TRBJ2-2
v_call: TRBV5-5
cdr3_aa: CASSDTGTRSTGELFF
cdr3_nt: TGTGCCAGCAGCGATACCGGGACTAGATCCACCGGGGAGCTGTTTTTT

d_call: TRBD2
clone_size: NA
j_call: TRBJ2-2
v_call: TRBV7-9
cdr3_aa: CASSSVSGIDTGELFF
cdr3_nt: TGTGCCAGCAGCTCAGTCAGCGGGATTGACACCGGGGAGCTGTTTTTT

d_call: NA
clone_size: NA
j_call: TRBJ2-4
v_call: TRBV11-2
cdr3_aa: CASSLGTLAKNIQYF
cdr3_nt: TGTGCCAGCAGCTTGGGCACCCTAGCCAAAAACATTCAGTACTTC

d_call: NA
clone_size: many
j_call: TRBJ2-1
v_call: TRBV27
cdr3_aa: CASSLSSAATQKSSYNEQFF
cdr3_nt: TGTGCCAGCAGTTTATCTTCGGCTGCGACTCAAAAGAGCTCCTACAATGAGCAGTTCTTC

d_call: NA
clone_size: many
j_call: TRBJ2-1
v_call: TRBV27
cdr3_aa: CASSLKGLYNEQFF
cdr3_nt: TGTGCCAGCAGCCTCAAGGGGTTATACAATGAGCAGTTCTTC

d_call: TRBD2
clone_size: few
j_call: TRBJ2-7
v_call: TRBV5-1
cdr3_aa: CASAARGASGTYEQYF
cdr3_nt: TGCGCCAGCGCCGCTCGGGGAGCTAGCGGTACCTACGAGCAGTACTTC

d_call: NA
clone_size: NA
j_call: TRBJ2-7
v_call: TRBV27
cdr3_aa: CASSSRQLGGQYF
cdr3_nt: TGTGCCAGCAGTTCCAGACAGCTCGGGGGGCAGTACTTC

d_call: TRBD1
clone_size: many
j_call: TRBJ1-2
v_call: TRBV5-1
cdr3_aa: CASSLTGQVVGYTF
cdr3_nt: TGCGCCAGCAGCTTGACCGGACAGGTTGTAGGCTACACCTTC

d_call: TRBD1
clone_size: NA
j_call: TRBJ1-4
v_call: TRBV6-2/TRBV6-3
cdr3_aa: CASSYFTGTGREKLFF
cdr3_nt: TGTGCCAGCAGTTACTTCACCGGGACAGGGAGGGAAAAACTGTTTTTT

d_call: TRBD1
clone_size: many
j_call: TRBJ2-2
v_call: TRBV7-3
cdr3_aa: CASSSLGTGLNTGELFF
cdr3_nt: TGTGCCAGCAGCTCCCTCGGGACAGGCTTGAACACCGGGGAGCTGTTTTTT

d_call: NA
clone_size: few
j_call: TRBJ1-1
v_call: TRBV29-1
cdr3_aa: CSVDRGNALF
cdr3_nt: TGCAGCGTTGACAGGGGAAACGCCCTCTTT

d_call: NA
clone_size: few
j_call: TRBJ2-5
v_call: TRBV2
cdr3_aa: CASSGGVQETQYF
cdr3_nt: TGTGCCAGCAGTGGGGGGGTCCAAGAGACCCAGTACTTC

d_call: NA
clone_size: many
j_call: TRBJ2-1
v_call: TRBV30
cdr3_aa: CAWSVPLGSYNEQFF
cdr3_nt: TGTGCCTGGAGTGTACCCCTGGGCTCCTACAATGAGCAGTTCTTC

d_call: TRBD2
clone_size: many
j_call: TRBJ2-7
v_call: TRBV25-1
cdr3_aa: CASRETTSGTSSYEQYF
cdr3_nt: TGTGCCAGCAGGGAAACGACTAGCGGAACAAGCTCCTACGAGCAGTACTTC

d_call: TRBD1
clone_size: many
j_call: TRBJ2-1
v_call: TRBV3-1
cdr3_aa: CASSQTGVEQFF
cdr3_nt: TGTGCCAGCAGCCAAACAGGGGTTGAGCAGTTCTTC

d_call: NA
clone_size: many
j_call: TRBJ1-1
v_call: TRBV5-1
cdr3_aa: CASSSELWKNTEAFF
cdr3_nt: TGCGCCAGCAGCTCCGAACTTTGGAAGAACACTGAAGCTTTCTTT

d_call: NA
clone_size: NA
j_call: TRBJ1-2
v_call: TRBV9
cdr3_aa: CASSVVQANYGYTF
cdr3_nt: TGTGCCAGCAGCGTAGTACAGGCTAACTATGGCTACACCTTC

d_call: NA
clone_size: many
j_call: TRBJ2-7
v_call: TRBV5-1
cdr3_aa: CASSLGGRVGSYEQYF
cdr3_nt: TGCGCCAGCAGCTTGGGAGGCAGGGTAGGGTCCTACGAGCAGTACTTC

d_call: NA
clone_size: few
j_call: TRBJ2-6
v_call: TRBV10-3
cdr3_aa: CAISEGARGGANVLTF
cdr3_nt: TGTGCCATCAGTGAGGGGGCTCGGGGAGGGGCCAACGTCCTGACTTTC

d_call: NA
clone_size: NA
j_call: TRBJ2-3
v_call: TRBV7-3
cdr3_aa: CASSLIPGEDTQYF
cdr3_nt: TGTGCCAGCAGCTTAATTCCAGGGGAGGATACGCAGTATTTT

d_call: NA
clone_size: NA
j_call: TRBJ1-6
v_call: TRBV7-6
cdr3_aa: CASSPGQQSSPLHF
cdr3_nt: TGTGCCAGCAGCCCCGGACAGCAGAGTTCACCCCTCCACTTT

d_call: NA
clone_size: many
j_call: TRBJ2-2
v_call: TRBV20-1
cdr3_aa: CSARRRANTGELFF
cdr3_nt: TGCAGTGCCAGAAGGAGAGCGAACACCGGGGAGCTGTTTTTT

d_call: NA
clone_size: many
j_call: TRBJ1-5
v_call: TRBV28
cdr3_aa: CASSLKFQPQHF
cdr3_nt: TGTGCCAGCAGTTTAAAATTTCAGCCCCAGCATTTT

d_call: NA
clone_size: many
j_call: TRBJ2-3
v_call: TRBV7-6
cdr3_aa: CASSLADTDTQYF
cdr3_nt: TGTGCCAGCAGCTTAGCAGACACAGATACGCAGTATTTT

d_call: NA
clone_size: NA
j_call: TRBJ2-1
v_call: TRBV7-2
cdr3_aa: CASSEAVASYNEQFF
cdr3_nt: TGTGCCAGCAGCGAGGCAGTCGCTTCCTACAATGAGCAGTTCTTC

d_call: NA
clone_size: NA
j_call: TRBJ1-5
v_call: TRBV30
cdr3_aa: CAWQETGSAQPQHF
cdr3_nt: TGTGCCTGGCAAGAAACAGGGTCGGCTCAGCCCCAGCATTTT

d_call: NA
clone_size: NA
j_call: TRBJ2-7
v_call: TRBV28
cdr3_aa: CASSLPQRWGQRGEQYF
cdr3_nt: TGTGCCAGCAGTCTACCCCAGCGGTGGGGACAAAGAGGGGAGCAGTACTTC

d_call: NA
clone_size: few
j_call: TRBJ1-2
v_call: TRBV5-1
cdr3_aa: CASSLRTAAWDYGYTF
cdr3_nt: TGCGCCAGCAGCTTGCGGACAGCGGCCTGGGACTATGGCTACACCTTC

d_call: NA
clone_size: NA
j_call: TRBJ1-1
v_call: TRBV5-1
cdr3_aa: CASSFRAGGYTEAFF
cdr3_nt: TGCGCCAGCAGCTTCAGGGCAGGCGGATACACTGAAGCTTTCTTT

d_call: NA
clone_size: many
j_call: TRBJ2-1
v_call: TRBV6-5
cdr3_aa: CASSYSGNNEQFF
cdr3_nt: TGTGCCAGCAGTTATTCAGGGAACAATGAGCAGTTCTTC

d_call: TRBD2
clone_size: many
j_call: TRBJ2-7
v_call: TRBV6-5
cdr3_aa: CASSYSISGRSEQYF
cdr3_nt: TGTGCCAGCAGTTACTCGATAAGCGGGAGAAGTGAGCAGTACTTC

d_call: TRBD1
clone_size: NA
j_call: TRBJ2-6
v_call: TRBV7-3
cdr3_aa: CASSHRDRFPSGANVLTF
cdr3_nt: TGCGCCAGCAGCCACCGGGACAGGTTCCCCTCTGGGGCCAACGTCCTGACTTTC

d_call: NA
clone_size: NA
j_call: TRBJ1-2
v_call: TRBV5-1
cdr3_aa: CASSLAGDWGYTF
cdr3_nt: TGCGCCAGCAGCTTGGCGGGGGATTGGGGCTACACCTTC

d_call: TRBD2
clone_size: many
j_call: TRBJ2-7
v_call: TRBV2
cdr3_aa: CATGVSGTEQYF
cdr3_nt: TGTGCCACGGGGGTTAGCGGGACGGAGCAGTACTTC

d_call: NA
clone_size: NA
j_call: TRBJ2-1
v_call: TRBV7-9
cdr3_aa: CASSSPDVSHEQFF
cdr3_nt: TGTGCCAGCAGCTCCCCTGACGTAAGCCATGAGCAGTTCTTC

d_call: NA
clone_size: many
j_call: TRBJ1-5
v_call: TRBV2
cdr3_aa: CASSEASEVTQPQHF
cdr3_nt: TGTGCCAGCAGTGAAGCGTCGGAGGTGACTCAGCCCCAGCATTTT

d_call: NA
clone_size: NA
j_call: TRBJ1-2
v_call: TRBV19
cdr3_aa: CASSMAGANYGYTF
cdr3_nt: TGTGCCAGTAGTATGGCAGGAGCTAACTATGGCTACACCTTC

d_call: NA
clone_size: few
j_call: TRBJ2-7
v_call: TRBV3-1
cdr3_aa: CASSAGGRDYEQYF
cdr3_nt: TGTGCCAGCAGCGCGGGTGGTAGGGACTACGAGCAGTACTTC

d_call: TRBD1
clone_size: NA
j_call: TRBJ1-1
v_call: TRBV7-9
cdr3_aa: CASSSPPGQGRYEAFF
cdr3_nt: TGTGCCAGCAGCTCACCGCCGGGACAGGGGCGATATGAAGCTTTCTTT

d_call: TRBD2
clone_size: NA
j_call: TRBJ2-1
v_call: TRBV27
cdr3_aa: CASSTISGSEYNEQFF
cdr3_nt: TGTGCCAGCAGCACAATCAGCGGGAGCGAATACAATGAGCAGTTCTTC

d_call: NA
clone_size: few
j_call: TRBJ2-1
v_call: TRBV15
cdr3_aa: CATSSAGATYNEQFF
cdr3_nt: TGTGCCACCAGCAGCGCAGGAGCGACCTACAATGAGCAGTTCTTC

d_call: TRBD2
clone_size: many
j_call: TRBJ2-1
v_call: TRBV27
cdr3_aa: CASSLLGGWTSGDNEQFF
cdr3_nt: TGTGCCAGCAGTTTACTAGGGGGGTGGACTAGCGGGGACAATGAGCAGTTCTTC

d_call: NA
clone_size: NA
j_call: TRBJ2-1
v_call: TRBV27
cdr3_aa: CASKQNRDFAKSEQFF
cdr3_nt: TGTGCCAGCAAACAAAACCGGGACTTCGCTAAGAGTGAGCAGTTCTTC

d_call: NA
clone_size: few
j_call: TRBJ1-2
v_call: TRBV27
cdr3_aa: CASSYSQGRGYTF
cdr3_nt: TGTGCCAGCAGTTACTCCCAGGGCCGGGGCTACACCTTC

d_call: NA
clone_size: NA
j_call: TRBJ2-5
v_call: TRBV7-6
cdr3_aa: CASSDLARRGTQYF
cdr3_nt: TGTGCCAGCAGCGACCTGGCCCGACGGGGGACCCAGTACTTC

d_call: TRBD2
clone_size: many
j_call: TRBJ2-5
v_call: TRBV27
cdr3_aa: CASSFLAGEETQYF
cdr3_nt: TGTGCCAGCAGTTTTCTAGCGGGAGAAGAGACCCAGTACTTC